This is a list of T cell receptor beta chains from one sample in a study of blood T cell repertoires in COVID-19. Sequencing was performed with immunoSEQ multiplex PCR; in TCRdb, only in-frame clones are kept and a portion is missing. The data contain 90,000 or so clones, around 90% of them seen just once; the ten biggest clones take up 11%. Material for sequencing was peripheral blood. These receptors came from a man older than 75 with acute or convalescent COVID-19. Both conserved end residues are part of each CDR3. The order of the fields is clone size, D gene, CDR3 length, V gene, J gene, CDR3 protein, CDR3 DNA. D genes are given only for firm matches. Size values are once, few and many counts, or a class for expanded clones, and some rows have none.

>NA|TRBD1|14|TRBV5-1|TRBJ1-5
CASSEGGTSQPQHF
TGCGCCAGCAGCGAAGGGGGCACCAGTCAGCCCCAGCATTTT
>NA|TRBD1|16|TRBV9|TRBJ1-6
CASSLEGAAYNSPLHF
TGTGCCAGCAGCCTCGAGGGGGCAGCTTATAATTCACCCCTCCACTTT
>few|NA|15|TRBV11-3|TRBJ2-1
CASSAYTSSYNEQFF
TGTGCCAGCAGCGCCTATACTAGCTCCTACAATGAGCAGTTCTTC
>NA|NA|15|TRBV5-8|TRBJ2-4
CASRVPELAKNIQYF
TGTGCCAGCAGAGTCCCCGAACTAGCCAAAAACATTCAGTACTTC
>NA|NA|17|TRBV30|TRBJ2-7
CAWRAIKGAWGVYEQYF
TGTGCCTGGAGGGCCATCAAGGGGGCCTGGGGGGTATACGAGCAGTACTTC
>once|TRBD2|16|TRBV3-1/TRBV3-2|TRBJ2-1
CASSLLAGGGYNEQFF
TGTGCCAGCAGCCTACTAGCGGGGGGGGGATACAATGAGCAGTTCTTC
>once|NA|13|TRBV2|TRBJ1-6
CASSDGVNSPLHF
TGTGCCAGCAGTGACGGGGTTAATTCACCCCTCCACTTT
>once|TRBD1|15|TRBV15|TRBJ1-5
CATSRGQGSNQPQHF
TGTGCCACCAGCCGGGGACAGGGAAGCAATCAGCCCCAGCATTTT
>NA|NA|15|TRBV18|TRBJ1-3
CASSPETGGGNTIYF
TGTGCCAGCTCACCAGAGACAGGCGGTGGAAACACCATATATTTT
>NA|NA|14|TRBV9|TRBJ2-7
CASSPRLEAYEQYF
TGTGCCAGCAGCCCCCGACTGGAAGCTTACGAGCAGTACTTC
>NA|TRBD1|14|TRBV10-2|TRBJ2-2
CASSAGGYTGELFF
TGCGCCAGCAGCGCAGGGGGCTACACCGGGGAGCTGTTTTTT
>NA|NA|16|TRBV7-8|TRBJ1-5
CASSVAGSVSNQPQHF
TGTGCCAGCAGCGTAGCAGGGAGCGTCAGCAATCAGCCCCAGCATTTT
>NA|NA|13|TRBV4-1|TRBJ1-2
CASSQRMEEGYTF
TGCGCCAGCAGCCAAAGGATGGAGGAGGGCTACACCTTC
>NA|TRBD1|13|TRBV7-2|TRBJ1-1
CASSLRQGAEAFF
TGTGCCAGCAGCTTGAGACAGGGGGCTGAAGCTTTCTTT
>NA|NA|15|TRBV11-2|TRBJ2-3
CASSLEGSSTDTQYF
TGTGCCAGCAGCTTAGAGGGCTCGAGCACAGATACGCAGTATTTT
>NA|TRBD2|13|TRBV3-1/TRBV3-2|TRBJ2-7
CASSQVSSGKQYF
TGTGCCAGCAGCCAAGTATCTAGCGGGAAGCAGTACTTC
>once|TRBD1|18|TRBV7-9|TRBJ2-3
CASSLSRPDRGGTDTQYF
TGTGCCAGCAGCTTATCCCGACCTGACAGGGGTGGCACAGATACGCAGTATTTT
>NA|TRBD1|15|TRBV27|TRBJ1-2
CASSPRGQGWDGYTF
TGTGCCAGCAGTCCTAGGGGACAGGGGTGGGATGGGTACACCTTC
>NA|NA|16|TRBV5-1|TRBJ1-3
CASSPGQTYSGNTIYF
TGCGCCAGCAGCCCAGGACAGACGTATTCAGGAAACACCATATATTTT
>NA|NA|12|TRBV19|TRBJ2-2
CASSIFPGELFF
TGTGCCAGTAGTATCTTCCCCGGGGAGCTGTTTTTT
>NA|TRBD1|15|TRBV7-2|TRBJ2-7
CASSLEPGGSYEQYF
TGTGCCAGCAGCTTAGAGCCAGGGGGTTCCTACGAGCAGTACTTC
>NA|TRBD2|17|TRBV6-2/TRBV6-3|TRBJ2-3
CASSYWGSGGFTDTQYF
TGTGCCAGCAGTTACTGGGGTAGCGGGGGGTTCACAGATACGCAGTATTTT
>NA|NA|13|TRBV3-1/TRBV3-2|TRBJ1-3
CASSPSLGNTIYF
TGTGCCAGCAGTCCTTCTTTAGGAAACACCATATATTTT
>NA|NA|15|TRBV3-1/TRBV3-2|TRBJ1-4
CASSAGDNTNEKLFF
TGTGCCAGCAGCGCCGGGGACAATACTAATGAAAAACTGTTTTTT
>NA|TRBD2|18|TRBV4-2|TRBJ2-7
CASSQGGTSGSGTYEQYF
TGTGCCAGCAGCCAAGGCGGGACTAGCGGGAGCGGCACGTACGAGCAGTACTTC
>NA|NA|12|TRBV29-1|TRBJ2-7
CSVVRGTYEQYF
TGCAGCGTTGTCCGCGGTACCTACGAGCAGTACTTC
>NA|TRBD1|14|TRBV5-8|TRBJ2-5
CASTMGQHQETQYF
TGTGCCAGCACAATGGGACAGCACCAAGAGACCCAGTACTTC
>NA|TRBD1|15|TRBV7-2|TRBJ1-2
CASSSPLQGRYGYTF
TGTGCCAGCAGCTCCCCGCTACAGGGGAGGTATGGCTACACCTTC
>NA|NA|16|TRBV28|TRBJ2-7
CASSSLRQGTSHEQYF
TGTGCCAGCAGTTCCCTCCGACAGGGAACTAGCCACGAGCAGTACTTC
>NA|TRBD1|16|TRBV4-3|TRBJ2-7
CASSQDTGTGAYEQYF
TGCGCCAGCAGCCAAGATACTGGGACAGGAGCCTACGAGCAGTACTTC
>NA|TRBD1|15|TRBV28|TRBJ1-5
CASSLSQGAHQPQHF
TGTGCCAGCAGTTTATCCCAGGGGGCGCATCAGCCCCAGCATTTT
>NA|TRBD1|14|TRBV5-4|TRBJ1-1
CASSLGRGQTEAFF
TGTGCCAGCAGCTTGGGCAGGGGGCAAACTGAAGCTTTCTTT
>NA|TRBD1|12|TRBV12-3/TRBV12-4|TRBJ1-2
CASSLTGDGYTF
TGTGCCAGCAGCTTGACAGGGGATGGCTACACCTTC
>NA|NA|13|TRBV28|TRBJ2-7
CASSPPQGWEQYF
TGTGCCAGCAGTCCCCCCCAGGGTTGGGAGCAGTACTTC
>NA|NA|15|TRBV5-6|TRBJ1-4
CASSRRTETNEKLFF
TGTGCCAGCAGCCGAAGGACAGAAACTAATGAAAAACTGTTTTTT
>NA|NA|14|TRBV20-1|TRBJ2-7
CSASDRVPPYEQYF
TGCAGTGCTAGTGACCGGGTACCTCCCTACGAGCAGTACTTC
>NA|NA|14|TRBV7-2|TRBJ1-2
CASSLSGDSYGYTF
TGTGCCAGCAGCTTAAGCGGGGACTCCTATGGCTACACCTTC
>NA|NA|14|TRBV7-9|TRBJ1-2
CASSLGQEVYGYTF
TGTGCCAGCAGCCTGGGGCAGGAAGTTTATGGCTACACCTTC
>NA|NA|13|TRBV7-3|TRBJ1-1
CASSRGSNTEAFF
TGTGCCAGCAGCCGCGGATCGAACACTGAAGCTTTCTTT
>few|NA|11|TRBV6-5|TRBJ2-1
CASSYGTQQFF
TGTGCCAGCAGTTACGGGACACAGCAGTTCTTC
>few|NA|16|TRBV4-1|TRBJ1-5
CASSQDGGIGNQPQHF
TGCGCCAGCAGCCAAGATGGGGGGATTGGAAATCAGCCCCAGCATTTT
>NA|NA|15|TRBV24-1|TRBJ2-5
CATSDRGSQRETQYF
TGTGCCACCAGTGACCGGGGTAGCCAACGAGAGACCCAGTACTTC
>NA|TRBD1|15|TRBV5-1|TRBJ2-7
CASSHSDREFPAQYF
TGCGCCAGCAGCCACTCGGACAGGGAGTTTCCCGCGCAGTACTTC
>NA|TRBD1|16|TRBV24-1|TRBJ2-1
CATSDRTGATYNEQFF
TGTGCCACCAGTGACCGGACAGGGGCGACCTACAATGAGCAGTTCTTC
>NA|NA|11|TRBV6-5|TRBJ2-1
CASISSNEQFF
TGTGCCAGCATTTCCAGCAATGAGCAGTTCTTC
>NA|NA|17|TRBV3-1/TRBV3-2|TRBJ1-2
CASSQGRGAHSFYGYTF
TGTGCCAGCAGCCAGGGGCGGGGGGCCCATTCGTTTTATGGCTACACCTTC
>NA|TRBD2|15|TRBV24-1|TRBJ2-1
CATSQGLARLNEQFF
TGTGCCACCTCACAGGGACTAGCGAGGCTGAATGAGCAGTTCTTC